A single sample is the source of the 24 T cell receptor beta chains below, sequenced in a study of spatial heterogeneity in lung cancer (dated by TCRdb to about 2019). The meaning of the sample's time point label: sample taken at primary tumor resection. The library was prepared using 5' RACE. The run used a NextSeq 500. TCRdb itself trimmed the public reads at Q25 with fastp, ran MiXCR and retained productive beta chains. Every distinct CDR3 protein forms one entry, paired with its most common genes and DNA. This sample is represented by approximately 20,000 distinct CDR3 sequences; approximately 4.6% of them were singletons. The ten largest clones capture 6.5% to 8.5% of the sample. This material consisted of PBMCs, taken at surgery. Receptor source: a male donor with early-stage non-small cell lung cancer.

In regard to this clonotype: This may be a read error: a much more frequent sequence differs by one nucleotide. The chain couples TRBV7-2 to TRBJ1-6; D gene ambiguous. Trimming shortened V by 5 bases and J by 7 bases, and 18 bases separated the two germline ends. This CDR3 is built from 16 residues. Germline V lookup: CDR1 SGHTA, CDR2 FQGNSA. DNA for the CDR3: TGTGCCAGCAGCCGCCTCGAGAGGAGTGGAAATTCACCCCTCCACTTT. It yields the protein CASSRLERSGNSPLHF.

This clonotype was picked up many times. The chain joins TRBV27 to TRBJ2-4, with TRBD2 matching over 7 bases. There are 16 residues in the CDR3. Germline V CDR1 and CDR2: MNHEY, SMNVEV (reference sequence). V lost 5 bases, J lost 0 bases, and 7 bases stayed unmatched. CDR3 amino acids: CASSASSGKAKNIQYF. CDR3 coding DNA: TGTGCCAGCAGTGCTTCTAGCGGCAAAGCCAAAAACATTCAGTACTTC.

Remarks on this clonotype: This clone may be a read error of a much larger clone one base away. The CDR3 bases are TGTGCCAGCTCACCACCAGGGCCAGATAATCAGCCCCAGCATTTT. It is translated as CASSPPGPDNQPQHF. The rearrangement joins TRBV18 to TRBJ1-5; the D is unclear. Germline V gene data show CDR1 as KGHSH and CDR2 as LQKENI. V was trimmed by 0 bases and J by 4 bases, leaving 10 bases between them. The length of the CDR3 is 15 residues.

This clonotype is medium-sized by share. This sequence joins TRBV29-1 and TRBJ1-1; perhaps TRBD1 as D (5 bases). This CDR3 has 14 residues. Germline V gene data show CDR1 as SQVTM and CDR2 as ANQGSEA. Trimming cost V 2 bases and J 4 bases, with 14 bases left between them. The chain's CDR3 is CSVELTASGTEAFF. In DNA, the CDR3 is TGCAGCGTTGAACTGACAGCTAGTGGCACTGAAGCTTTCTTT.

This clonotype was recorded many times. The chain uses TRBV7-9 and TRBJ2-1; 7 bases line up with TRBD2. Germline-derived CDR1 and CDR2 are SEHNR and FQNEAQ (reference sequence). V was pared by 5 bases and J by 7 bases, with 11 bases of the junction left unmatched. This CDR3 is 15 amino acids long. The CDR3 loop is CASSLQGGKGNEQFF. The CDR3 nucleotides read TGTGCCAGCAGCCTCCAGGGAGGGAAGGGAAATGAGCAGTTCTTC.

The table lists this clonotype with many counts. V usage is TRBV5-1 and J usage is TRBJ2-1; maybe TRBD1 (5 bases). There are 15 residues in the CDR3. Germline V gene sequence: CDR1 SGHRS, CDR2 YFSETQ. The V and J ends lost 4 bases and 0 bases respectively, with 11 bases between them. CDR3 nucleotides: TGCGCCAGCAGCAGACAGTGGAGCTCCTACAATGAGCAGTTCTTC. This codes for CASSRQWSSYNEQFF.

CDR3 region: CASSKQGKAPYNEQFF. The CDR3 nucleotides are TGTGCCAGTAGTAAACAGGGTAAAGCGCCCTACAATGAGCAGTTCTTC. The rearrangement links TRBV19 to TRBJ2-1; D possibly corresponds to TRBD1 (6 bases). CDR3 length equals 16 residues. V was trimmed by 4 bases and J by 2 bases, leaving 15 bases between them. Per germline, CDR1 LNHDA and CDR2 SQIVND (reference sequence).

This clonotype was seen repeatedly, ten times or more. The chain carries TRBV4-1 and TRBJ2-7; the match to TRBD2 covers 9 bases. V shed 0 bases, J shed 6 bases, and the junction held 9 bases outside the gene matches. This CDR3 spans 16 amino acids. Germline-derived CDR1 and CDR2 are MGHRA and YSYEKL. CDR3 region: CASSQDVNSGSVEQYF. For the CDR3, the DNA is TGCGCCAGCAGCCAAGATGTGAATAGCGGGAGTGTCGAGCAGTACTTC.

At least ten counts were recorded for this clonotype. The genes are TRBV6-6 and TRBJ2-1; 9 bases fit TRBD2. Germline assignment: CDR1 MNHNY and CDR2 SVGAGI (reference sequence). The CDR3 runs to 15 residues. V was clipped by 6 bases and J by 7 bases; unmatched bases: 10. CDR3 protein: CASRPSSGTGNEQFF. The CDR3 DNA sequence: TGTGCCAGCAGACCCTCTAGCGGGACGGGAAATGAGCAGTTCTTC.

The V call is TRBV5-6, the J call TRBJ2-1; the match to TRBD2 covers 8 bases. Germline V lookup: CDR1 SGHDT, CDR2 YYEEEE. The length of the CDR3 is 15 residues. The trim removed 0 bases at V and 12 bases at J, leaving 11 bases unmatched. CDR3 amino acids: CASSLAEREMSGQFF. CDR3 nucleotides: TGTGCCAGCAGCTTGGCCGAGCGGGAGATGTCTGGGCAGTTCTTC.

This clonotype was seen repeatedly, ten times or more. The chain employs TRBV28 and TRBJ2-5, with TRBD2 matching 7 bases. Germline loops: CDR1 MDHEN, CDR2 SYDVKM. The CDR3 runs 15 residues. With 0 bases clipped from V and 3 bases from J, the junction kept 4 bases outside the gene matches. This chain's CDR3 is CASSLWASGKETQYF. The CDR3 nucleotides are TGTGCCAGCAGTTTATGGGCTAGCGGCAAAGAGACCCAGTACTTC.

This clonotype has a count of ten or more. The chain recombines TRBV12-3 or TRBV12-4 with TRBJ1-5, with D possibly being TRBD1 (5 bases). This CDR3 spans 14 amino acids. Trimming removed 6 bases at V and 3 bases at J, with 12 bases between. CDR3 bases: TGTGCCAGCAGACGGGACGGAGACAATCAGCCCCAGCATTTT. Its translation is CASRRDGDNQPQHF.

This clonotype was observed a handful of times. V and J are TRBV28 and TRBJ1-5; D gene uncertain. V lost 11 bases and J 3 bases, leaving 20 bases between the germline ends. This CDR3 spans 15 amino acids. Germline V gene data show CDR1 as MDHEN and CDR2 as SYDVKM. CDR3: CASRRVGEDNQPQHF. The CDR3 DNA is TGTGCCTCAAGGAGGGTTGGTGAAGACAATCAGCCCCAGCATTTT.

Sample share makes this clonotype medium-sized. CDR3 sequence: CASSQNNGELQETQYF. As DNA, the CDR3 is TGTGCCAGCAGCCAAAACAATGGTGAGCTCCAAGAGACCCAGTACTTC. V gene TRBV7-6 combines with J gene TRBJ2-5; unclear D gene. This CDR3 has 16 residues. The germline V and J ends were trimmed by 5 bases and 1 base, with 17 bases remaining between them. CDR1 is SGHVS and CDR2 is FNYEAQ in the germline V gene.

This clonotype was observed at least ten times. The chain has TRBV6-6 and TRBJ1-5, with 9 bases that match TRBD1. The CDR3 has 14 amino acids. V dropped 5 bases and J dropped 4; count of bases not matched to a gene: 3. Germline CDR1 reads MNHNY; CDR2 reads SVGAGI (reference sequence). The CDR3 nucleotides are TGTGCCAGCAGTCGGGACAGGGTAAATCAGCCCCAGCATTTT. It yields the protein CASSRDRVNQPQHF.

This clonotype was recorded many times. J is TRBJ2-2 and V is TRBV20-1, with TRBD2 matching 8 bases. The CDR3 totals 15 residues. In germline, CDR1 is DFQATT, CDR2 SNEGSKA (reference sequence). V was clipped by 8 bases and J by 2 bases; unmatched bases: 10. CDR3 residues: CSFAGTRGNTGELFF. The CDR3, as DNA: TGCAGTTTTGCCGGGACTAGGGGAAACACCGGGGAGCTGTTTTTT.

In its sample, this clonotype was seen many times. DNA of the CDR3: TGCAGTGCATGGGACAGGGGACCCCATTATAATTCACCCCTCCACTTT. It translates to CSAWDRGPHYNSPLHF. V and J are TRBV20-1 and TRBJ1-6; 10 bases map to TRBD1. Trimming took 6 bases from V and 4 from J; bases not matched to a gene: 9. Germline CDR1 reads DFQATT; CDR2 reads SNEGSKA (reference sequence). The CDR3 is 16 amino acids.

This clonotype appeared many times. CDR3 loop: CASSGLNRGRRQPQHF. The CDR3 region has the DNA TGTGCCAGCAGTGGGCTTAACAGGGGGCGACGGCAGCCCCAGCATTTT. The chain uses TRBV6-1 and TRBJ1-5, with 9 bases identical to TRBD1. Germline V gene lookup returns CDR1 MNHNS and CDR2 SASEGT. This CDR3 comprises 16 residues. V was clipped by 4 bases and J by 7 bases; unmatched bases: 11.

As for this clonotype: This may arise from a read error, as a much more abundant clone is one base away. The chain is built from TRBV5-1 and TRBJ2-3; D is possibly TRBD1 (6 bases). CDR3 length: 14 residues. V shed 0 bases and J shed 5 bases, with 10 bases lying between them. Germline CDR1 is SGHRS and CDR2 is YFSETQ. The CDR3 region is CASSLGDMIDTQYF. DNA of the CDR3: TGCGCCAGCAGCTTGGGGGACATGATAGATACGCAGTATTTT.

By share, this clonotype ranks as medium-sized. The chain joins TRBV7-8 to TRBJ2-1; 11 positions match TRBD2. Germline assignment: CDR1 SGHVS and CDR2 FQNEAQ. The CDR3 runs to 15 residues. J was trimmed by 8 bases and V by 6 bases; bases with no gene match: 9. The CDR3 sequence is CASRTTSGRLDEQFF. CDR3 bases: TGTGCCAGCAGAACAACTAGCGGGAGACTGGATGAGCAGTTCTTC.

By sample share, this clonotype is medium-sized. This sequence joins TRBV6-2 or TRBV6-3 and TRBJ2-1, with D uncertain. V lost 6 bases and J 2 bases, leaving 14 bases between the germline ends. Germline assignment: CDR1 MNHEY and CDR2 SVGEGT. This CDR3 is 15 amino acids long. CDR3 coding DNA: TGTGCCAGCAGCCCCGATTATCTCCCCTACAATGAGCAGTTCTTC. It encodes CASSPDYLPYNEQFF.

This clonotype has at least ten counts. V is TRBV20-1 and J is TRBJ1-4; D is unresolved. Germline V gene sequence: CDR1 DFQATT, CDR2 SNEGSKA (reference sequence). Trimming removed 1 base at V and 5 bases at J, with 8 bases between. The CDR3 covers 13 residues. CDR3 region: CSARGGPNEKLFF. The DNA for the CDR3 is TGCAGTGCTAGAGGAGGGCCAAATGAAAAACTGTTTTTT.

This clonotype occurred many times. This chain joins TRBV4-3 and TRBJ2-1; 10 bases are shared with TRBD2. J was trimmed by 5 bases and V by 0 bases; bases with no gene match: 10. Germline CDR1 is LGHNA and CDR2 is YSLEER. The CDR3 is 18 residues long. The CDR3 here is CASSQDWLAGVGHNEQFF. The CDR3 DNA is TGCGCCAGCAGCCAAGATTGGCTAGCGGGAGTTGGCCACAATGAGCAGTTCTTC.

This clonotype was recorded a few times. V usage is TRBV7-3 and J usage is TRBJ2-3; TRBD2 aligns across 7 bases. Losses at the gene ends were 2 bases for V and 2 bases for J; bases not matched to a gene: 13. In germline, CDR1 is SGHTA, CDR2 FQGTGA. The CDR3 totals 18 residues. The CDR3 DNA is TGTGCCAGCAGCTTAGGGGCCCGGGCGGGAGAAACCACAGATACGCAGTATTTT. As protein: CASSLGARAGETTDTQYF.